There are many counts of the clone carrying this TCR beta chain. Its cognate antigen is unknown. The sample originates from a study of identical twins. Broader study findings: High-abundance cord blood beta clonotypes had fewer insertions; memory repertoires showed none. Beta out-of-frame sequences showed weaker excess twin sharing. Out-of-frame alpha sequences that twins shared showed excess low generation probability.

V dropped 5 bases and J dropped 4; count of bases not matched to a gene: 4. CDR1 DFQATT and CDR2 SNEGSKA come from the germline V gene (reference sequence). There are 14 residues in the CDR3. MiXCR was run by TCRdb on the 5' RACE reads, yielding one entry per CDR3 protein. Here the sample spans about 690,000 distinct CDR3 sequences, around 5.7% being singletons. The sequence came from a man aged 18 to 35 in good health. The rearrangement joins TRBV20-1 to TRBJ2-3, with TRBD2 identical over 12 bases. Sequencing was performed on naive T cells sorted from blood. The CDR3 DNA follows: TGCAGTGCTGGACTAGCGGGAAATGCAGATACGCAGTATTTT. Protein product: CSAGLAGNADTQYF.